Below are 20 T cell receptor beta chains sequenced from a single sample in a study of blood T cell repertoires in COVID-19. Sequenced by immunoSEQ multiplex PCR; TCRdb stores in-frame clones only, minus some. The table shows some 120,000 clones, with approximately 87% occurring only once. Sequencing was done on a sample of peripheral blood. Every receptor here comes from a man aged 45 to 65 with acute or convalescent COVID-19.

The chain uses TRBV3-1 (or the pseudogene TRBV3-2) and TRBJ1-1; 8 nucleotides match TRBD1. V lost 5 bases, J lost 1 base, and 6 bases stayed unmatched. CDR3 size: 15 residues. Germline V CDR1 and CDR2: LGHDT, YNNKEL (reference sequence). The CDR3 is CASSRSGTGNTEAFF. The CDR3 region has the DNA TGTGCCAGCAGCAGGTCCGGGACAGGGAACACTGAAGCTTTCTTT.

As concerns this clone: Other DNA sequences within the sample encode an identical CDR3. This chain joins TRBV18 and TRBJ1-1; TRBD1 agrees at 7 bases. Germline CDR1 reads KGHSH; CDR2 reads LQKENI. The CDR3 runs to 14 residues. J gave up 3 bases and V 2 bases, and 3 bases lay outside the gene matches. CDR3 DNA sequence: TGTGCCAGCTCACCAAGACAGGGCGACACTGAAGCTTTCTTT. Translation gives CASSPRQGDTEAFF.

J is TRBJ2-1 and V is TRBV19, with TRBD2 matching over 10 bases. The CDR3 has 18 residues. CDR1 and CDR2 (germline): LNHDA, SQIVND (reference sequence). With 5 bases clipped from V and 8 bases from J, the junction kept 18 bases outside the gene matches. CDR3 DNA: TGTGCCAGTAGTTCAGGCAGGGGCACTAGCGGGAAAAGGTATGAGCAGTTCTTC. It translates to CASSSGRGTSGKRYEQFF.

This chain connects TRBV4-3 to TRBJ2-7; no definite D call. The CDR3 has 16 residues. Trimming pared 0 bases from V and 0 bases from J, leaving 12 bases between. The germline gives CDR1 LGHNA, CDR2 YSLEER. The CDR3 spells CASSQDYFGGSYEQYF. Here the CDR3 DNA reads TGCGCCAGCAGCCAAGATTACTTCGGTGGCTCCTACGAGCAGTACTTC.

V and J are TRBV19 and TRBJ1-2; 10 bases align to TRBD1. The germline gives CDR1 LNHDA, CDR2 SQIVND (reference sequence). The CDR3 covers 14 residues. With 4 bases clipped from V and 4 bases from J, the junction kept 3 bases outside the gene matches. The CDR3 protein is CASSTRTGGYGYTF. Here the CDR3 DNA reads TGTGCCAGTAGTACCAGGACAGGGGGCTATGGCTACACCTTC.

The V and J genes are TRBV12-3 or TRBV12-4 and TRBJ2-7, with 7 bases aligning to TRBD1. V shed 9 bases, J shed 5 bases, and the junction held 10 bases outside the gene matches. The CDR3 loop spans 13 amino acids. CDR3 amino acids: CASRTGLIDEQYF. In DNA, the CDR3 is TGTGCCAGTCGGACAGGTCTTATCGACGAGCAGTACTTC.

The chain links TRBV7-8 to TRBJ2-7; D not resolved. From germline, CDR1 is SGHVS and CDR2 FQNEAQ. Trimming removed 4 bases from V and 0 bases from J, with 13 bases in between. The CDR3 runs 15 residues. The CDR3 loop reads CASSSSRSFSYEQYF. As DNA, the CDR3 is TGTGCCAGCAGCTCTTCTCGGTCTTTCTCCTACGAGCAGTACTTC.

This chain connects TRBV19 to TRBJ1-5, with D possibly being TRBD1 (6 bases). There are 17 residues in the CDR3. V was clipped by 2 bases and J by 0 bases, with 14 bases between them. Germline assignment: CDR1 LNHDA and CDR2 SQIVND (reference sequence). DNA of the CDR3: TGTGCCAGTAGTATATCGGGGGGGCAAAATAGCAATCAGCCCCAGCATTTT. It encodes CASSISGGQNSNQPQHF.

The chain employs TRBV29-1 and TRBJ1-5, with D possibly being TRBD1 (5 bases). This CDR3 comprises 12 residues. Deletions cut 6 bases from V and 7 bases from J, with 13 bases between. CDR1 SQVTM and CDR2 ANQGSEA come from the germline V gene. The CDR3 loop is CSVRDFDQPQHF. Here the CDR3 DNA reads TGCAGCGTCCGGGACTTTGACCAGCCCCAGCATTTT.

This clone was picked up one time. The chain has TRBV19 and TRBJ1-1, with 7 bases fitting TRBD1. The CDR3 is 15 residues long. With 4 bases clipped from V and 5 bases from J, the junction kept 10 bases outside the gene matches. Per the germline V gene, CDR1 is LNHDA and CDR2 is SQIVND (reference sequence). In DNA, the CDR3 is TGTGCCAGTAGTACACAGGGGAAAGGACGGACTGAAGCTTTCTTT. Protein: CASSTQGKGRTEAFF.

The gene calls are TRBV5-1 and TRBJ2-1; tentatively, D is TRBD2 (6 bases). The CDR3 extends over 13 amino acids. Germline-derived CDR1 and CDR2 are SGHRS and YFSETQ. Trimming stripped 0 bases from V and 7 bases from J, with 8 bases between. The CDR3 nucleotides read TGCGCCAGCAGCTTGGGACGGGAGAATGAGCAGTTCTTC. It translates to CASSLGRENEQFF.

V usage is TRBV28 and J usage is TRBJ1-4, with 9 positions matching TRBD1. CDR3 length: 13 amino acids. Germline lookup yields CDR1 MDHEN and CDR2 SYDVKM. The junction had 6 bases not matched to a gene; V was cut back by 8 bases and J by 8 bases. CDR3 sequence (DNA): TGTGCCAGCCAGGGACAGGGCCGAGAAAAACTGTTTTTT. Translation gives CASQGQGREKLFF. The full variable domain, rest sourced from reference TRBV28 and TRBJ1-4, is DVKVTQSSRYLVKRTGEKVFLECVQDMDHENMFWYRQDPGLGLRLIYFSYDVKMKEKGDIPEGYSVSREKKERFSLILESASTNQTSMYLCASQGQGREKLFFGSGTQLSVL.

This clone was seen only a few times. This chain uses TRBV6-1 with TRBJ1-5; 10 bases fit TRBD1. CDR3 length: 18 amino acids. The ends lost 2 bases at V and 0 bases at J; junction bases unmatched: 7. Germline-derived CDR1 and CDR2 are MNHNS and SASEGT. The CDR3 nucleotides are TGTGCCAGCAGTGAAAGCGGAGGGACAGGGGTTAGCAATCAGCCCCAGCATTTT. Its protein is CASSESGGTGVSNQPQHF.

The chain is built from TRBV29-1 and TRBJ1-4; TRBD1 might be the D (5 bases). CDR1 SQVTM and CDR2 ANQGSEA come from the germline V gene. V was pared by 0 bases and J by 8 bases, with 13 bases between. CDR3 length equals 14 residues. The CDR3 protein is CSVEDPQGREKLFF. CDR3 coding DNA: TGCAGCGTTGAAGATCCCCAGGGTAGGGAAAAACTGTTTTTT.

As regards this clone: The same CDR3 is also encoded by other DNA sequences in this sample. The chain joins TRBV11-3 to TRBJ2-3; 10 bases agree with TRBD2. Unmatched junction bases numbered 4, after V lost 6 bases and J lost 1 base. This CDR3 has 15 amino acids. Looked up from germline, CDR1 is SGHNT and CDR2 is YENEEA. The CDR3 DNA reads as TGTGCCAGCAGTTCCGGGACTAGCGGCACAGATACGCAGTATTTT. Translated: CASSSGTSGTDTQYF.

The gene calls are TRBV24-1 and TRBJ2-1; D ambiguous. The V end was cut by 5 bases, the J end by 10 bases, with 8 bases between. CDR1 is KGHDR and CDR2 is SFDVKD in the germline V gene. CDR3 length: 11 residues. The DNA of the CDR3 is TGTGCCACCAGTGCCCTATCCGAGCAGTTCTTC. Amino acids: CATSALSEQFF.

The chain joins TRBV30 to TRBJ2-3; 11 nucleotides agree with TRBD2. This CDR3 spans 16 amino acids. With 3 bases clipped from V and 1 base from J, the junction kept 6 bases outside the gene matches. Looked up from germline, CDR1 is GTSNPN and CDR2 is SVGIG (reference sequence). The CDR3 reads CAWSPGTSGRTDTQYF. The CDR3 DNA sequence: TGTGCCTGGAGCCCAGGGACTAGCGGCCGCACAGATACGCAGTATTTT.

The chain carries TRBV7-9 and TRBJ2-6; D uncertain. The length of the CDR3 is 13 residues. Per the germline V gene, CDR1 is SEHNR and CDR2 is FQNEAQ (reference sequence). Deletions cut 5 bases from V and 3 bases from J, with 5 bases between. The DNA for the CDR3 is TGTGCCAGCAGCCCAGTTGGGGCCAACGTCCTGACTTTC. Translation gives CASSPVGANVLTF. Together with reference TRBV7-9 and TRBJ2-6, the CDR3 gives the full variable domain: DTGVSQNPRHKITKRGQNVTFRCDPISEHNRLYWYRQTLGQGPEFLTYFQNEAQLEKSRLLSDRFSAERPKGSFSTLEIQRTEQGDSAMYLCASSPVGANVLTFGAGSRLTVL.

V gene TRBV5-1 combines with J gene TRBJ2-3; D may be TRBD1 (7 bases). CDR1 is SGHRS, CDR2 YFSETQ, per germline. The CDR3 runs 15 residues. V gave up 4 bases and J gave up 3 bases, with 15 bases separating them. DNA for the CDR3: TGCGCCAGCAGCCGAGGGGGCGCGGGAACAGATACGCAGTATTTT. Translation gives CASSRGGAGTDTQYF. The full variable domain, rest sourced from reference TRBV5-1 and TRBJ2-3, is KAGVTQTPRYLIKTRGQQVTLSCSPISGHRSVSWYQQTPGQGLQFLFEYFSETQRNKGNFPGRFSGRQFSNSRSEMNVSTLELGDSALYLCASSRGGAGTDTQYFGPGTRLTVL.

Written as DNA, the CDR3 is TGCGCCAGCAGCCCCGGGCTAGCGGGAATCGAGACCCAGTACTTC. It translates to CASSPGLAGIETQYF. The chain employs TRBV5-1 and TRBJ2-5; 9 bases match TRBD2. V lost 4 bases, J lost 5 bases, and 9 bases stayed unmatched. The CDR3 spans 15 residues. CDR1 is SGHRS, CDR2 YFSETQ, per germline.